A selection of T cell receptor beta chains follows, all from one sample in a study of patients with pleural tuberculosis. Using its own MiXCR run on the reads, TCRdb lists one record per CDR3 protein. The data hold 40,000 to 55,000 distinct CDR3 sequences, with about 7.3% observed a single time. Receptors originate from a human donor with pleural tuberculosis. Each CDR3 is given without its conserved first and last residue.

J	length	V	CDR3
TRBJ1-6	13	TRBV2	ASSENRQGNSPLH
TRBJ2-5	11	TRBV5-6	ASSYGGDETQY
TRBJ2-1	12	TRBV13	ASSLRGASLEQF
TRBJ2-7	12	TRBV11-1	ASSLREKRYEQY
TRBJ1-2	13	TRBV2	ASTPDGTLNYGYT
TRBJ2-5	12	TRBV11-2	ASSAQGIGETQY
TRBJ2-2	14	TRBV13	ASSPDRGENTGELF
TRBJ2-1	13	TRBV24-1	ATSDEGGPGNEQF
TRBJ1-1	11	TRBV29-1	SVERTFNTEAF
TRBJ2-1	12	TRBV28	ASGDRQVYNEQF
TRBJ2-2	12	TRBV2	ASSDFRATGELF
TRBJ2-1	9	TRBV6-2/TRBV6-3	ASREYNEQF
TRBJ1-6	13	TRBV20-1	SASRDTNYNSPLH
TRBJ2-1	9	TRBV10-2	ASSDLDEQF
TRBJ1-3	16	TRBV5-4	ASSLGQGTAEDGNTIY
TRBJ2-1	12	TRBV3-1	ASTGTSGSSEQF
TRBJ1-1	11	TRBV27	ANRPILNTEAF
TRBJ1-2	13	TRBV2	ASSEYPGRSGGYT
TRBJ2-1	12	TRBV11-2	ASSFGLAVYEQF
TRBJ2-1	9	TRBV19	ASTRDGSQF
TRBJ2-7	11	TRBV19	ASSLGQRDEQY
TRBJ1-1	9	TRBV20-1	SARGVLEAF
TRBJ2-3	13	TRBV5-4	ASSLGLGRTDTQY
TRBJ1-5	13	TRBV20-1	SARDREYKSGPQH
TRBJ1-4	13	TRBV6-2/TRBV6-3	ASSYGGVSNEKLF
TRBJ2-1	16	TRBV21-1	ASSKTRGPRSSYNEQF
TRBJ1-1	13	TRBV18	ASSPQGTVDTEAF
TRBJ2-1	13	TRBV20-1	SARGLAGVKDGQF
TRBJ2-1	11	TRBV28	ASSSGNYNEQF
TRBJ1-4	14	TRBV28	ASSLWAGSGGEKLF
TRBJ2-3	13	TRBV5-1	ASSFLAGAGDTQY
TRBJ2-7	12	TRBV20-1	SATQDGFSYEQY
TRBJ1-1	11	TRBV7-3	ASRLQGSTEAF
TRBJ1-2	10	TRBV2	ASRADNYGYT
TRBJ1-1	10	TRBV3-1	ASRQGLTEAF
TRBJ2-3	13	TRBV4-2	ASSLGLADTDTQY
TRBJ1-5	13	TRBV15	ATSREQGTGQPQH
TRBJ2-1	13	TRBV19	ASKAGGFSYNEQF
TRBJ1-5	13	TRBV27	ASSSRQAGNQPQH
TRBJ2-3	14	TRBV4-1	ASSQDTRRKVDTQY
TRBJ1-1	11	TRBV27	ASSPRPGREAF
TRBJ1-6	12	TRBV6-1	ASSLDRYNSPLH
TRBJ1-5	13	TRBV20-1	SASNPGQGREPQH
TRBJ2-5	15	TRBV11-1	ASSFGLMWGFQETQY
TRBJ2-5	12	TRBV3-1	ASSQDPRWKTQY
TRBJ1-1	12	TRBV3-1	ASSQGLGGTEAF
TRBJ2-1	13	TRBV11-2	ASNDGRALYNEQF